Listed here is a single TCR beta chain. What it binds is unknown. Germline is not matched at one junction end, which may reflect a read error. This CDR3 spans 17 amino acids. Germline CDR1 and CDR2: MNHEY and SVGAGI. The record originates from a study of T cell repertoires in cytomegalovirus infection. Study-wide background: Peptides in the study included HLA-C-restricted and HLA-B-restricted CMV epitopes. Signatures in public TCR beta sequences pointed to both CMV infection and matching HLA type. Study findings and constraints: Clonotypes of TCR beta that were HLA-C-restricted and CMV-specific dominated the ex vivo response. The study identified carriers of CMV plus the relevant HLA from cumulative public TCR beta family frequency.

TCRdb called the reads again in MiXCR, with one record for every CDR3 protein. The sample consists of some 43,000 distinct CDR3 sequences, over 20% of them appearing once. The gene calls are TRBV6-5 and TRBJ2-4, with unresolved D. This clonotype was obtained from a human donor in good health (CMV status not recorded). Some clones in this sample may be carry-over from other donors' samples. This material consisted of CD8+ T cells from cultured PBMCs, taken from culture after CMV antigen stimulation. The CDR3 region is CASSYSIVASAKNSQYF. CDR3 nucleotides: TGTGCCAGCAGTTACTCGATCGTGGCCTCAGCCAAAAACAGTCAGTACTTC.